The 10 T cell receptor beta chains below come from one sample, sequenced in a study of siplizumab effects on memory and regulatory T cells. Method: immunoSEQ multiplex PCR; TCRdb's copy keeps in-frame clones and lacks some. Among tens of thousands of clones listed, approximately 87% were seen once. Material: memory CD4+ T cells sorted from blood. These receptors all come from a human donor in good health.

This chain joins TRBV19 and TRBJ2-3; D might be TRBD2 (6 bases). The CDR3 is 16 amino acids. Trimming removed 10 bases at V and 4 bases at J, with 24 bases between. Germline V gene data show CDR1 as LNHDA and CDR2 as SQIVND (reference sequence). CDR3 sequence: CATSPGPGREADTQYF. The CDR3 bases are TGTGCCACTTCCCCGGGACCGGGAAGGGAGGCAGATACGCAGTATTTT.

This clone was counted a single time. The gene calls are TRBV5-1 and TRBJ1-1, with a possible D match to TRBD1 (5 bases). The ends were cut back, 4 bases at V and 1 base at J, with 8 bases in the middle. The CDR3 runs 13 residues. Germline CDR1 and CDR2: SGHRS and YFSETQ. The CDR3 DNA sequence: TGCGCCAGCAGCACAGGACAGAACACTGAAGCTTTCTTT. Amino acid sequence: CASSTGQNTEAFF.

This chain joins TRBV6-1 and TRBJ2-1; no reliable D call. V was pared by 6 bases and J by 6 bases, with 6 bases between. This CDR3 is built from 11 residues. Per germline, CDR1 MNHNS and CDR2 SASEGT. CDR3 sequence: CASRIINEQFF. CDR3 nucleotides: TGTGCCAGCAGGATCATCAATGAGCAGTTCTTC.

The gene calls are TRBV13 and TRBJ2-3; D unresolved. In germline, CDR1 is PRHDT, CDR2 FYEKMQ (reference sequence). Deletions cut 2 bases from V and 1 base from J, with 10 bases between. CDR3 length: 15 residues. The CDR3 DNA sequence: TGTGCCAGCAGCTTAACAACGAAGGGCACAGATACGCAGTATTTT. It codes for CASSLTTKGTDTQYF.

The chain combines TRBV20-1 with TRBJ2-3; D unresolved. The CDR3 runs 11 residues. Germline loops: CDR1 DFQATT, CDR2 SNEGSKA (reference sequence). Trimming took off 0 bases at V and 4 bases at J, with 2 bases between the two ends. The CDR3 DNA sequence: TGCAGTGCTAGAGAAGCAGATACGCAGTATTTT. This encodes CSAREADTQYF.

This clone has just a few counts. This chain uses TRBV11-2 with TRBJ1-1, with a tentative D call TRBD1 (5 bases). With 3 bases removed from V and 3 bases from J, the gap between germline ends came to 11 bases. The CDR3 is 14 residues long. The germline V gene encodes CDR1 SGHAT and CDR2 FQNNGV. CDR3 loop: CASSFEGWDTEAFF. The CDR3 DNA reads TGTGCCAGCAGCTTTGAGGGGTGGGACACTGAAGCTTTCTTT.

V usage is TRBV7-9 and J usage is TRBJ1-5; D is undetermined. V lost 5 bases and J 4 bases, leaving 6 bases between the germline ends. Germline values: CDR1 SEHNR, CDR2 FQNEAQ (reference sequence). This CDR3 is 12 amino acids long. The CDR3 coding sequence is TGTGCCAGCAGCAACCAGAATCAGCCCCAGCATTTT. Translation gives CASSNQNQPQHF. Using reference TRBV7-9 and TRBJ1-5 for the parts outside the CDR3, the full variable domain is DTGVSQNPRHKITKRGQNVTFRCDPISEHNRLYWYRQTLGQGPEFLTYFQNEAQLEKSRLLSDRFSAERPKGSFSTLEIQRTEQGDSAMYLCASSNQNQPQHFGDGTRLSIL.

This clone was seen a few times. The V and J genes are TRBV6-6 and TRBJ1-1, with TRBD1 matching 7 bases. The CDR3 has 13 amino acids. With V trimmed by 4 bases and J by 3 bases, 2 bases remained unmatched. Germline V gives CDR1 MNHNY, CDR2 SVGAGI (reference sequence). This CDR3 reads CASSFTGDTEAFF. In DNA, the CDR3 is TGTGCCAGCAGTTTTACAGGGGACACTGAAGCTTTCTTT.

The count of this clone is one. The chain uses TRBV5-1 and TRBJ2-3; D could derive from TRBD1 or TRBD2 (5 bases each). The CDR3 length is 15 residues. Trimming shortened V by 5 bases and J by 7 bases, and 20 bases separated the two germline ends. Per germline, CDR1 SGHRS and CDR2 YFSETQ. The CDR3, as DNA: TGCGCCAGCAGACCCGGGACCACTCCTGTAAATACGCAGTATTTT. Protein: CASRPGTTPVNTQYF.

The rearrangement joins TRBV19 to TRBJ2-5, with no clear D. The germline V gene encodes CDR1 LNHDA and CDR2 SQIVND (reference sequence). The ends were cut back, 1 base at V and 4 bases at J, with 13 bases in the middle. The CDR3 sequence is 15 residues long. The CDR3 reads CASSIVSPRAETQYF. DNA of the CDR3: TGTGCCAGTAGTATAGTGTCCCCTCGGGCAGAGACCCAGTACTTC. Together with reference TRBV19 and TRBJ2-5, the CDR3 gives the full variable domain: DGGITQSPKYLFRKEGQNVTLSCEQNLNHDAMYWYRQDPGQGLRLIYYSQIVNDFQKGDIAEGYSVSREKKESFPLTVTSAQKNPTAFYLCASSIVSPRAETQYFGPGTRLLVL.